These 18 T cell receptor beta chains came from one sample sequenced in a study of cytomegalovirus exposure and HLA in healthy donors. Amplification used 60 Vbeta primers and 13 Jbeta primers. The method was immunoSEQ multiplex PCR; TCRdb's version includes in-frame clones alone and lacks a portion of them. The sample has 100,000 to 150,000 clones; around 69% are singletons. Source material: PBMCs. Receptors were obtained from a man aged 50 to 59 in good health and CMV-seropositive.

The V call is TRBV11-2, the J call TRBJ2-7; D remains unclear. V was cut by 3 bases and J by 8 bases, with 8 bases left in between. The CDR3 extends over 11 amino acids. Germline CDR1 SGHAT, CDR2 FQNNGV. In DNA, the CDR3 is TGTGCCAGCAGCTTGTACACCAAGCAGTACTTC. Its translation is CASSLYTKQYF.

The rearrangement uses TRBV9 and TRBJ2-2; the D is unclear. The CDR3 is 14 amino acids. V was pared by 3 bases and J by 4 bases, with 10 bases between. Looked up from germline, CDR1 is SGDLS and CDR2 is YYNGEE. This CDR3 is CASSARLLTGELFF. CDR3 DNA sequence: TGTGCCAGCAGCGCCCGACTGCTCACCGGGGAGCTGTTTTTT.

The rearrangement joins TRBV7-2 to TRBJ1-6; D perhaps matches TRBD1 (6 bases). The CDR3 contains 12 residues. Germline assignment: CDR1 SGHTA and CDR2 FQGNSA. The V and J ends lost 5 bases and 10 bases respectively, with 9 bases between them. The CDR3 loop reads CASSTGNSPLHF. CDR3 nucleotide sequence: TGTGCCAGCAGCACAGGGAACTCACCCCTCCACTTT.

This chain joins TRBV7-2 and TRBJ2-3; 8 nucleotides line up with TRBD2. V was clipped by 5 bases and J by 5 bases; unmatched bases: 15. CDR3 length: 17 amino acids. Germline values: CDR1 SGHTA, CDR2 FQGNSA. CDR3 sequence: CASSPAPGGAQGDTQYF. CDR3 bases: TGTGCCAGCAGCCCGGCACCGGGGGGGGCCCAGGGAGATACGCAGTATTTT.

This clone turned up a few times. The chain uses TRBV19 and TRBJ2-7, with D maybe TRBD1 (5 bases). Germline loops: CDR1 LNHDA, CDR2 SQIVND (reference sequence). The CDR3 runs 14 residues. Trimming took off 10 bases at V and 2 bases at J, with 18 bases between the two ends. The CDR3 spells CATSRTREAYEQYF. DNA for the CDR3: TGTGCCACCTCAAGGACACGAGAGGCCTACGAGCAGTACTTC.

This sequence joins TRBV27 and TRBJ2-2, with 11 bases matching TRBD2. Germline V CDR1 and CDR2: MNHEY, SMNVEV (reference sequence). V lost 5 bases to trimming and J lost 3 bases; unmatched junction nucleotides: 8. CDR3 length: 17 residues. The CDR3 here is CASSPPPGLADTGELFF. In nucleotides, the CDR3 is TGTGCCAGCAGTCCCCCCCCGGGACTAGCGGACACCGGGGAGCTGTTTTTT.

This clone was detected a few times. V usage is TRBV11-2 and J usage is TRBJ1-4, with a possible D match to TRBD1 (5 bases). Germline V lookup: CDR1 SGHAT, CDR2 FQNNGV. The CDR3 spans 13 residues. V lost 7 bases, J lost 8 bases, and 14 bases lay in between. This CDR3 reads CASKRSAGEKLFF. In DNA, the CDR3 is TGTGCCAGCAAGAGGTCGGCAGGGGAAAAACTGTTTTTT. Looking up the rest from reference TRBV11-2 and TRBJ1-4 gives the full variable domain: EAGVAQSPRYKIIEKRQSVAFWCNPISGHATLYWYQQILGQGPKLLIQFQNNGVVDDSQLPKDRFSAERLKGVDSTLKIQPAKLEDSAVYLCASKRSAGEKLFFGSGTQLSVL.

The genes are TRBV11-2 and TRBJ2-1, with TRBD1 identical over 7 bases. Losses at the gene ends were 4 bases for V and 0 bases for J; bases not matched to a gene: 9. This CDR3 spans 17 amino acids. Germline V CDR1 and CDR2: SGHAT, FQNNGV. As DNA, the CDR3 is TGTGCCAGCAGCTCCATAGACAGGGCCAGCTCCTACAATGAGCAGTTCTTC. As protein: CASSSIDRASSYNEQFF.

CDR3 in DNA: TGCGCCAGCAGTGAACGGGACAGGGACAATCAGCCCCAGCATTTT. Translated, it gives CASSERDRDNQPQHF. The chain joins TRBV10-1 to TRBJ1-5; TRBD1 aligns across 9 bases. The CDR3 has 15 residues. Germline-derived CDR1 and CDR2 are WNHNN and SYGVQD (reference sequence). The J segment lost 3 bases and the V segment lost 3 bases, leaving 3 bases of the junction unmatched.

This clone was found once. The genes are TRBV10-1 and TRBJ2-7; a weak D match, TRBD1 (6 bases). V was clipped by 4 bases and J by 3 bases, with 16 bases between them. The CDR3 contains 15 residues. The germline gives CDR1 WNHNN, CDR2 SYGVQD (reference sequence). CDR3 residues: CASSGGPSRGYEQYF. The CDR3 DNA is TGCGCCAGCAGTGGGGGGCCATCAAGGGGCTACGAGCAGTACTTC.

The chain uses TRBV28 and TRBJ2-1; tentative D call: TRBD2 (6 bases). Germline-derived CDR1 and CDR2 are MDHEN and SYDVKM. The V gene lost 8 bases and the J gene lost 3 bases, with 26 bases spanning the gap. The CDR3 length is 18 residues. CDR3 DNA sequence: TGTGCCAGCTTTAGCGTTTGGGACGGGACTCCGAACTACAATGAGCAGTTCTTC. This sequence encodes CASFSVWDGTPNYNEQFF.

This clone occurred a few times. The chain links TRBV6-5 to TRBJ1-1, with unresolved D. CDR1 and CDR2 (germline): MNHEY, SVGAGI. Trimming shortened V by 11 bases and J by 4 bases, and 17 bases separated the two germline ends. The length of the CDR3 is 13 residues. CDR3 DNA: TGTGCCTCTGGGCAATTTCGGGGCACTGAAGCTTTCTTT. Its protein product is CASGQFRGTEAFF.

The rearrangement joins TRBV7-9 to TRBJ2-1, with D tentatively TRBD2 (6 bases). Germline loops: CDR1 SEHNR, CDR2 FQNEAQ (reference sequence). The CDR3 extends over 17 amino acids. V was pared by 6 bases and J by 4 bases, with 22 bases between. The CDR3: CASSPSGVGQQYNEQFF. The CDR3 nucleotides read TGTGCCAGCAGTCCCTCGGGGGTCGGCCAACAGTACAATGAGCAGTTCTTC.

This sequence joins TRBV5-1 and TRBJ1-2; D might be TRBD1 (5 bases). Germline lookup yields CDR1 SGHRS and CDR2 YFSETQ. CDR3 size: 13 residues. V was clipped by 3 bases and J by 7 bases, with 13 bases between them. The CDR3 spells CASSSSFQGGYTF. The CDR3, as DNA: TGCGCCAGCAGCTCATCCTTCCAGGGTGGCTACACCTTC.

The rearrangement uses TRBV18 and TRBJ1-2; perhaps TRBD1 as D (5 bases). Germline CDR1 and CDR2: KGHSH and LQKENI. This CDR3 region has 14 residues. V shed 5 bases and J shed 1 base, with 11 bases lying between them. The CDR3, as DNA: TGTGCCAGCTCAGCTTTCAGGGTTAACTATGGCTACACCTTC. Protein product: CASSAFRVNYGYTF.

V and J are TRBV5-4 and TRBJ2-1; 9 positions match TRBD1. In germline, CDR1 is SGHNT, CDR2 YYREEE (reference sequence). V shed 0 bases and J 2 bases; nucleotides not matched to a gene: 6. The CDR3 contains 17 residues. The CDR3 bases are TGTGCCAGCAGCTTGGTAGTAAGGACAGGGGCCTACAATGAGCAGTTCTTC. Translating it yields CASSLVVRTGAYNEQFF.

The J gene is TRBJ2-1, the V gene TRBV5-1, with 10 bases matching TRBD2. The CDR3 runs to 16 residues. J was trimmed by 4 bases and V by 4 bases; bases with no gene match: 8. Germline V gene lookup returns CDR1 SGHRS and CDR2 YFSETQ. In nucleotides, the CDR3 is TGCGCCAGCAGCGGGCGGACTAGCGGCACTTACAATGAGCAGTTCTTC. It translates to CASSGRTSGTYNEQFF.

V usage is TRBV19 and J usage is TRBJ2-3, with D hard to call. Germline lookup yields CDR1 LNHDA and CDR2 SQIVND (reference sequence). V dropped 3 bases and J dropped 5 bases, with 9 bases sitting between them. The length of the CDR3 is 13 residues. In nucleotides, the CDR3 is TGTGCCAGTAGTATTGGGCAAGAAGATACGCAGTATTTT. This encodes CASSIGQEDTQYF.